The present T cell receptor beta chain was sequenced within a study of blood T cell repertoires in COVID-19. Across the whole study: The samples span acute and convalescent COVID-19 from the United States, Italy and Spain. T cells, B-cell-depleted T cells, or PBMCs provided the cDNA or gDNA that served as material.

Details on this clone: At one of its ends the junction is not consistent with the germline gene, which may arise from a read error.

Method: immunoSEQ multiplex PCR; TCRdb's copy keeps in-frame clones and lacks some. The sample contains 130,000 or so clones, approximately 89% of which appear only once. CDR1 and CDR2 (germline): KGHDR, SFDVKD. The CDR3 has 17 amino acids. This sequence originates from a man in his sixties with active or convalescent COVID-19. The sample taken for sequencing was peripheral blood. This sequence joins TRBV24-1 and TRBJ2-1; 13 bases match TRBD2. The CDR3 bases are TGTGCCACCAGTGATCAAACTAGCGGGAGGGCCTATAATGAGCAGTTCTTC. Translating gives CATSDQTSGRAYNEQFF.